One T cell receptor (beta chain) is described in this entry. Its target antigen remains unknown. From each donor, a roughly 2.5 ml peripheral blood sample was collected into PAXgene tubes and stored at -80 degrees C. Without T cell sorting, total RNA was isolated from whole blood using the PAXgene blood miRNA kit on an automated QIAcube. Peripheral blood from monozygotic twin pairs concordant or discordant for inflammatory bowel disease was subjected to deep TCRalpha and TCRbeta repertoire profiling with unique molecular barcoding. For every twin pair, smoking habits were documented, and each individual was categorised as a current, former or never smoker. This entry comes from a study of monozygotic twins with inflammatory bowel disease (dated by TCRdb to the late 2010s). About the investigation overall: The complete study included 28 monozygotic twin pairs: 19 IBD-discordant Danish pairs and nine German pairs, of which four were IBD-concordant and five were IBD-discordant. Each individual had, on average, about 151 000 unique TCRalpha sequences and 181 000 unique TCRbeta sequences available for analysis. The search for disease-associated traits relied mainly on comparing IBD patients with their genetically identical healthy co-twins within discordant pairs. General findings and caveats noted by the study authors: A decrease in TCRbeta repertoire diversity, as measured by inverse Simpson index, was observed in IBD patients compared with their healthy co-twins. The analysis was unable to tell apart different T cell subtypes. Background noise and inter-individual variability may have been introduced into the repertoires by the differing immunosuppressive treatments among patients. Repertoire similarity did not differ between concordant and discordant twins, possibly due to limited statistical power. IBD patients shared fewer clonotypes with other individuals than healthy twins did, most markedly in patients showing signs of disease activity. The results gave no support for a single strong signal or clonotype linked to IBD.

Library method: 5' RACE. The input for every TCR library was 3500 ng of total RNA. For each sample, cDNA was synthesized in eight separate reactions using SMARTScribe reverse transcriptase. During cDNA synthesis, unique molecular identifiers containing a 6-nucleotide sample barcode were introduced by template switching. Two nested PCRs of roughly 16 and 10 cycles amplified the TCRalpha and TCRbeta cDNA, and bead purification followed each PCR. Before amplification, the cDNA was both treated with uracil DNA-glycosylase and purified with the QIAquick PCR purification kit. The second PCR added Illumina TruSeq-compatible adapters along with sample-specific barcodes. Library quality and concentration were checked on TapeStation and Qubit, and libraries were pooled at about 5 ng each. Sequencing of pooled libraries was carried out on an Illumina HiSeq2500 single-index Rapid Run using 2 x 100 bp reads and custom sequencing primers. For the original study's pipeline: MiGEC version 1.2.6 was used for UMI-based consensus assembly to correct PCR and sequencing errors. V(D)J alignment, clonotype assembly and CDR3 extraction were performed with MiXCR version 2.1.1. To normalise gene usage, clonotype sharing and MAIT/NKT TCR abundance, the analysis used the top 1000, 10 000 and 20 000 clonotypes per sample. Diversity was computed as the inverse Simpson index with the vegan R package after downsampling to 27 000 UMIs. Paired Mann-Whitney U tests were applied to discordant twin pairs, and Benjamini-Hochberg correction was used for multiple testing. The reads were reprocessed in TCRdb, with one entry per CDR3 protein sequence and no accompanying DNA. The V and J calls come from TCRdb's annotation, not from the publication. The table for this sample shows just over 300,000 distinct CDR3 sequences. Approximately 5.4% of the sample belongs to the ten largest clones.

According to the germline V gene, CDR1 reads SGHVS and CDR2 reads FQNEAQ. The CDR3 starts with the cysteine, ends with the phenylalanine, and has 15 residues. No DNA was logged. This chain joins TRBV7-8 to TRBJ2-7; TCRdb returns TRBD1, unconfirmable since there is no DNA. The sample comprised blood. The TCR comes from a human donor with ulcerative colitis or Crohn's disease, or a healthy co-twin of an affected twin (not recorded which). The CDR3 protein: CASSLARDRTYEQYF.